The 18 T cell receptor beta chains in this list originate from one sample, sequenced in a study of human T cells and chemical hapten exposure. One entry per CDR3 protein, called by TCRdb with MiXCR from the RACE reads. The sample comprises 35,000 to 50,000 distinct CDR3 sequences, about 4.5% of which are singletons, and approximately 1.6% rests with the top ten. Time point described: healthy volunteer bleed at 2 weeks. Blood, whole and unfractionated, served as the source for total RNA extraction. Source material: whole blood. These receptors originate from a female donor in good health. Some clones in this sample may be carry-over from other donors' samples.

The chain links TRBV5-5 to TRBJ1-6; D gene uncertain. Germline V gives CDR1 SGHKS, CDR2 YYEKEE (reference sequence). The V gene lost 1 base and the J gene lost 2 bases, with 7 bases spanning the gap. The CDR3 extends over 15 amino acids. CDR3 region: CASSLIGTYNSPLHF. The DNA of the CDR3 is TGTGCCAGCAGCTTGATCGGCACCTATAATTCACCCCTCCACTTT. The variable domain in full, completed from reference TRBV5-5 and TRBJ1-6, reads DAGVTQSPTHLIKTRGQQVTLRCSPISGHKSVSWYQQVLGQGPQFIFQYYEKEERGRGNFPDRFSARQFPNYSSELNVNALLLGDSALYLCASSLIGTYNSPLHFGNGTRLTVT.

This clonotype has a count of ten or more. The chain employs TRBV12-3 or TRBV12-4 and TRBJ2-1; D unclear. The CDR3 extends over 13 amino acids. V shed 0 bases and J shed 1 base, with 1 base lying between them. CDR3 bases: TGTGCCAGCAGTTTAGCGTCCTACAATGAGCAGTTCTTC. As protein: CASSLASYNEQFF.

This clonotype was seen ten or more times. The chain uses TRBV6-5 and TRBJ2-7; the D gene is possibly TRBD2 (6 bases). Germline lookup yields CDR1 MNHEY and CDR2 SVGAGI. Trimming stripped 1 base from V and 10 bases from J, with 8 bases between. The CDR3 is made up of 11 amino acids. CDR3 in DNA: TGTGCCAGCAGTTACTTCGGGAGACAGTACTTC. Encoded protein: CASSYFGRQYF.

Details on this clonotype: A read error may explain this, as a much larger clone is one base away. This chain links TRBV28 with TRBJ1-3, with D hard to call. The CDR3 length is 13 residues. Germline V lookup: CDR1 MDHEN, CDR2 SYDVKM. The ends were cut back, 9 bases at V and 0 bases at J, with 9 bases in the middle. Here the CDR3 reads CARERFSGNTIYF. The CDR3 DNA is TGTGCCAGGGAAAGGTTCTCTGGAAACACCATATATTTT.

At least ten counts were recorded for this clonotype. CDR3 in DNA: TGTGCCAGCAGCTTAGTCCTTCAAGAGACCCAGTACTTC. Translation gives CASSLVLQETQYF. This chain connects TRBV7-2 to TRBJ2-5; D not resolved. The germline CDR1 and CDR2 sequences are SGHTA and FQGNSA. The CDR3 is 13 residues long. V was trimmed by 1 base and J by 2 bases, leaving 5 bases between them.

CDR3 protein: CASSLVAGNTEAFF. The CDR3, as DNA: TGTGCCAGCAGCTTAGTGGCGGGGAACACTGAAGCTTTCTTT. This chain joins TRBV7-2 and TRBJ1-1; D not certain. The CDR3 has 14 residues. Germline loops: CDR1 SGHTA, CDR2 FQGNSA. V was clipped by 1 base and J by 1 base, with 7 bases between them.

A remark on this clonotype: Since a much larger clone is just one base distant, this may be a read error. CDR3 sequence: CASVPRGYGYTF. The DNA for the CDR3 is TGTGCCAGCGTCCCCCGCGGCTATGGCTACACCTTC. The chain is built from TRBV7-2 and TRBJ1-2, with no clear D. Germline CDR1 is SGHTA and CDR2 is FQGNSA. The CDR3 contains 12 residues. V was trimmed by 8 bases and J by 4 bases, leaving 11 bases between them.

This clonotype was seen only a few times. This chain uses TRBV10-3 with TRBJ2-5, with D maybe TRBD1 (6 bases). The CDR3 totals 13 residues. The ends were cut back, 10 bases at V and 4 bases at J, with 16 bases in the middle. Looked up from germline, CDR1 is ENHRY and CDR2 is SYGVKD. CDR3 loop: CATTDSARETQYF. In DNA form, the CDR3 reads TGTGCCACTACGGACAGCGCAAGAGAGACCCAGTACTTC.

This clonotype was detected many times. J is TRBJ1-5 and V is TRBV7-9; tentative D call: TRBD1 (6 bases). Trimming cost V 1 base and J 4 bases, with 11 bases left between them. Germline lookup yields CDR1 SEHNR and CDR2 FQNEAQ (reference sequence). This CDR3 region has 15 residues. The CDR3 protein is CASSLGFRGNQPQHF. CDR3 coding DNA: TGTGCCAGCAGCTTAGGCTTTAGGGGGAATCAGCCCCAGCATTTT.

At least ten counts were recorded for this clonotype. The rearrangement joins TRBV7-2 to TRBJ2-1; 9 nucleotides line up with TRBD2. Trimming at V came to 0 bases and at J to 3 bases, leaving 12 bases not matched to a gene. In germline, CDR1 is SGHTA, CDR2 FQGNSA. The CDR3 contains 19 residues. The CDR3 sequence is CASSLAPTLAGLRYNEQFF. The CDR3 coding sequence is TGTGCCAGCAGCTTAGCCCCAACTCTAGCGGGACTCCGCTACAATGAGCAGTTCTTC.

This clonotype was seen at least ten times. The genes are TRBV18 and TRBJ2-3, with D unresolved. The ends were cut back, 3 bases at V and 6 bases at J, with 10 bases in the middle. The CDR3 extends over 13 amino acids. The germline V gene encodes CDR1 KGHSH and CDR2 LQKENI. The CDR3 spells CASSPFVADTQYF. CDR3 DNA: TGTGCCAGCTCACCTTTCGTAGCCGATACGCAGTATTTT. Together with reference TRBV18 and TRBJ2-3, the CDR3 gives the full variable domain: NAGVMQNPRHLVRRRGQEARLRCSPMKGHSHVYWYRQLPEEGLKFMVYLQKENIIDESGMPKERFSAEFPKEGPSILRIQQVVRGDSAAYFCASSPFVADTQYFGPGTRLTVL.

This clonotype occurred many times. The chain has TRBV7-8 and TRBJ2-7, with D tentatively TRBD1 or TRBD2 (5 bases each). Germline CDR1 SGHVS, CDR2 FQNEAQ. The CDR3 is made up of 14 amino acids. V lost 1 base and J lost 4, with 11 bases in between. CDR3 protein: CASSLGETAYEQYF. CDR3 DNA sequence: TGTGCCAGCAGCTTAGGGGAGACAGCTTACGAGCAGTACTTC.

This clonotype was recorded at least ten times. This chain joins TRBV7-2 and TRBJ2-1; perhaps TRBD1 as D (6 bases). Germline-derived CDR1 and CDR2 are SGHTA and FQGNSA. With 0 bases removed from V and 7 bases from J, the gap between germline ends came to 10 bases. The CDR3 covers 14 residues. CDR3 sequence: CASSLATGRNEQFF. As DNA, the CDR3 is TGTGCCAGCAGCTTAGCAACAGGGCGTAATGAGCAGTTCTTC.

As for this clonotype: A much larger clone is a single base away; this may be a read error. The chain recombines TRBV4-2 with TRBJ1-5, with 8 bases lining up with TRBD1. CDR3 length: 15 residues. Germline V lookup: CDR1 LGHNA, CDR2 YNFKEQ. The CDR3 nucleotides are TGTGCCAGCAGCCGGTCGGACAGGGACCCTCAGCCCCAGAATTTT. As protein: CASSRSDRDPQPQNF.

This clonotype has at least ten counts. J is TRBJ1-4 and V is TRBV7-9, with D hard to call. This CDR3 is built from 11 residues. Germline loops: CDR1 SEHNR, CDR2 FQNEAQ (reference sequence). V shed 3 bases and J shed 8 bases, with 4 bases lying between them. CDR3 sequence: CASSFDEKLFF. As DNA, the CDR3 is TGTGCCAGCAGCTTTGACGAAAAACTGTTTTTT.

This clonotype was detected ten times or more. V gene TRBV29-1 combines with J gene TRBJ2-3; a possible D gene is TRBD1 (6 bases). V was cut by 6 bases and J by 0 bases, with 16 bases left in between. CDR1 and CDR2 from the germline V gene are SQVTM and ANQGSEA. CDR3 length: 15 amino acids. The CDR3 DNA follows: TGCAGCGTCGAGGCCGGGACACCAAGCACAGATACGCAGTATTTT. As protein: CSVEAGTPSTDTQYF.

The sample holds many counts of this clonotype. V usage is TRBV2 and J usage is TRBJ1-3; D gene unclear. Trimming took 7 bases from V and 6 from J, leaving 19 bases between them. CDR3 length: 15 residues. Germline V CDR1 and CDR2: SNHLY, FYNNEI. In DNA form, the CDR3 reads TGTGCCAGCACTCCCAGGCGTTCCTGGGCAAACACCATATATTTT. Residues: CASTPRRSWANTIYF. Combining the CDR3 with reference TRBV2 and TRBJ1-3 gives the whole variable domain EPEVTQTPSHQVTQMGQEVILRCVPISNHLYFYWYRQILGQKVEFLVSFYNNEISEKSEIFDDQFSVERPDGSNFTLKIRSTKLEDSAMYFCASTPRRSWANTIYFGEGSWLTVV.

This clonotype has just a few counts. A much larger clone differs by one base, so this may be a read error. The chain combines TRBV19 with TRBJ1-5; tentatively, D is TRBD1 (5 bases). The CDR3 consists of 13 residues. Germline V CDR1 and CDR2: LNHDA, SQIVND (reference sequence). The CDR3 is CASSIQGHQPQNF. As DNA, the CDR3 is TGTGCCAGTAGTATACAGGGTCATCAGCCCCAGAATTTT.